This T cell receptor beta chain is from a study of prognosis after radiotherapy for stage I lung cancer. Whole-study context: Stereotactic body radiotherapy was given without concurrent therapy in all patients.

This CDR3 spans 14 amino acids. V was pared by 1 base and J by 2 bases, with 7 bases between. Germline V lookup: CDR1 SGHTA, CDR2 FQGNSA. Study-wide points: Divergent TRBV and TRBJ gene usage has reportedly been observed between patients with and without metastases. Following stereotactic body radiation therapy, patients who went on to develop distant metastases had lower Shannon entropy.

Genomic DNA was the source, and TCR beta CDR3 was amplified from it by two-round multiplex PCR. TRBV and TRBJ genes each had their own specific primers in first-round PCR. Each CDR3 protein gets one entry after TCRdb re-called the multiplex PCR reads with MiXCR. The sample has over 14,000 distinct CDR3 sequences, roughly 26% seen once; the top ten hold 9.5% to 14%. About this clonotype: The antigen is unknown. A far larger clone is one nucleotide away, so this likely arose from a read error.

The sequences come from PBMCs, collected before or after stereotactic body radiation therapy (not recorded which). The origin of this receptor is a donor of 50 years or more with non-small cell lung cancer. The chain carries TRBV7-2 and TRBJ2-3; D is uncertain. The DNA of the CDR3 is TGTGCCAGCAGCTTAGTAGGGTCCACAGATACGCAGTATTTT. Protein sequence: CASSLVGSTDTQYF. Together with reference TRBV7-2 and TRBJ2-3, the CDR3 gives the full variable domain: GAGVSQSPSNKVTEKGKDVELRCDPISGHTALYWYRQSLGQGLEFLIYFQGNSAPDKSGLPSDRFSAERTGGSVSTLTIQRTQQEDSAVYLCASSLVGSTDTQYFGPGTRLTVL.